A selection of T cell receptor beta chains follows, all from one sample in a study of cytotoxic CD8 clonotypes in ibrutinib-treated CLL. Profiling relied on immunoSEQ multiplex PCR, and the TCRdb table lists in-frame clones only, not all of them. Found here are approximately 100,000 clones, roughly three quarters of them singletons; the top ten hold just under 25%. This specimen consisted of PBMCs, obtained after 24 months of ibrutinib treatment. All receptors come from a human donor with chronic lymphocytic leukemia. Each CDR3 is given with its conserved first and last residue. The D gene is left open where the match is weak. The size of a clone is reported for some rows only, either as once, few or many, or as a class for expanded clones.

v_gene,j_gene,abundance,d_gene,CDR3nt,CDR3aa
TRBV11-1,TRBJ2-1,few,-,TGTGCCAGCAGCACCACGGGGCGCGGTACAATTGAGCAGTTCTTC,CASSTTGRGTIEQFF
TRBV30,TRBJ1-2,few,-,TGTGCCTGGTCTAAGGACAGAATTAACTATGGCTACACCTTC,CAWSKDRINYGYTF
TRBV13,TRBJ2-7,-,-,TGTGCCAGCAGCGTGGCGGGTCTTCTTTACGAGCAGTACTTC,CASSVAGLLYEQYF
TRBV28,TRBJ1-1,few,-,TGTGCCAGCAGTTATCGTGGGCCTGAAGCTTTCTTT,CASSYRGPEAFF
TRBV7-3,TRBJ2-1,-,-,TGTGCCAGCAGCCCGCGGGCTCTTATCTACAATGAGCAGTTCTTC,CASSPRALIYNEQFF
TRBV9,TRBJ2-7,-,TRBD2,TGTGCCAGCAGCGTAGGGGCGGGGGACGGAACATACGAGCAGTACTTC,CASSVGAGDGTYEQYF
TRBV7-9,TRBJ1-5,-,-,TGTGCCAGCAGCCGATGGGGCCAGGGGATGGATCAGCCCCAGCATTTT,CASSRWGQGMDQPQHF
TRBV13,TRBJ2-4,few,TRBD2,TGTGCCAGCAGCTCACTAGCGGGAGCGGAGGCCAAAAACATTCAGTACTTC,CASSSLAGAEAKNIQYF
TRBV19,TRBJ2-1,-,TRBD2,TGTGCCAGTAGTACCTCCGGACAGTATACTAGCGGGAGCTCCTACAATGAGCAGTTCTTC,CASSTSGQYTSGSSYNEQFF
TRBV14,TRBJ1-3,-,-,TGTGCCAGCAGCCGGCGGTACTCTGGAAACACCATATATTTT,CASSRRYSGNTIYF
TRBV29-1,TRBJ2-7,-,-,TGCAGCGTTGAACATCGGGGCAGGGTTAGCGAGCAGTACTTC,CSVEHRGRVSEQYF
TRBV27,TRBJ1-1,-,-,TGTGCCAGCAGTTTATCCCAGGGGTGGATGAACACTGAAGCTTTCTTT,CASSLSQGWMNTEAFF
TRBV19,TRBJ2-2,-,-,TGTGCCAGCCGGACAGCCGATTCCCCCGGGGAGCTGTTTTTT,CASRTADSPGELFF
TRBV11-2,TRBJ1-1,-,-,TGTGCCAGCAGCGAGGGATTGGAGAACACTGAAGCTTTCTTT,CASSEGLENTEAFF
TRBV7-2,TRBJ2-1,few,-,TGTGCCAGCAGTGACAGGTATGAGCAGTTCTTC,CASSDRYEQFF
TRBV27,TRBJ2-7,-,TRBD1,TGTGCCAGCAGTCCCTACAGGGGGACTTCCTACGAGCAGTACTTC,CASSPYRGTSYEQYF
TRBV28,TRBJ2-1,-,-,TGTGCCAGCAGTCCCCGCACAGGGAAGTACAATGAGCAGTTCTTC,CASSPRTGKYNEQFF
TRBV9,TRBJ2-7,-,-,TGTGCCAGCAGCTCGTTGGAGGGTAGCGGCACCTACGAGCAGTACTTC,CASSSLEGSGTYEQYF
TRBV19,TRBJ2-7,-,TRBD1,TGTGCCAGTAGTATGGGACAGGGAAGCTACGAGCAGTACTTC,CASSMGQGSYEQYF
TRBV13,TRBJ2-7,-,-,TGTGCCAGCAGCGTAGATGGCGGCTCCTACGAGCAGTACTTC,CASSVDGGSYEQYF
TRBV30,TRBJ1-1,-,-,TGTGCCTGGAGTCGTGGGCCAGACACTGAGGCTTTCTTT,CAWSRGPDTEAFF
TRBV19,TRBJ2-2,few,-,TGTGCCAGTACCTTCGTCGGGGGCACCGGGGAGCTGTTTTTT,CASTFVGGTGELFF
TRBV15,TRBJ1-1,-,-,TGTGCCACCAGCAGAGACAGGGCCCCTGAAGCTTTCTTT,CATSRDRAPEAFF
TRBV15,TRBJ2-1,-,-,TGTGCCACCAGCAGAGCAGGGGGGTCGGGAGCTAATGAGCAGTTCTTC,CATSRAGGSGANEQFF
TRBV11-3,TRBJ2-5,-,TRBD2,TGTGCCAGCAGCTTAGGGACTAGCGTGGAGACCCAGTACTTC,CASSLGTSVETQYF
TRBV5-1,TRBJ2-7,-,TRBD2,TGCGCCAGCAGCGCGTTGGGGAGCGGGAGCGAAGAGCAGTACTTC,CASSALGSGSEEQYF
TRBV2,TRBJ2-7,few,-,TGTGCCACCGCGGGGTTGGAAGGCGAGCAGTACTTC,CATAGLEGEQYF
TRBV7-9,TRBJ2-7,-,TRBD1,TGTGCCAGCAGCTTAGAGGACAGGGGAGGCGAGCAGTACTTC,CASSLEDRGGEQYF
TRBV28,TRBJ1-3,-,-,TGTGCCAGCAGAAAAACTCCGGGGGCAGCTGGAAACACCATATATTTT,CASRKTPGAAGNTIYF
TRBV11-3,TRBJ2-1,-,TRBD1,TGTGCCAGCAGCGGGAGGGGACAGGGTTACAATGAGCAGTTCTTC,CASSGRGQGYNEQFF
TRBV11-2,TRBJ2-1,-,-,TGTGCCAGCAGCGCCACGGTTGGGGGCAATGAGCAGTTCTTC,CASSATVGGNEQFF
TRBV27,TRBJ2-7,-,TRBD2,TGTGCCAGCAGTTTATCGGCTAGCGGGAGGAGGGCCCACGAGCAGTACTTC,CASSLSASGRRAHEQYF
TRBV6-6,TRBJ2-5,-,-,TGTGCCAGCAGTTCCCCGGTCAGCCAAGAGACCCAGTACTTC,CASSSPVSQETQYF
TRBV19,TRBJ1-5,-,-,TGTGCCAGTAGTGAGGACGATTATAGCAATCAGCCCCAGCATTTT,CASSEDDYSNQPQHF
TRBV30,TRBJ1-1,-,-,TGTGCCTGGAGCCCCCGGGAAGCTTTCTTT,CAWSPREAFF
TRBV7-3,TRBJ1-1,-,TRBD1,TGTGCCAGCAGCCCACGCGGGGAGGGGGCGGGTGACACTGAAGCTTTCTTT,CASSPRGEGAGDTEAFF
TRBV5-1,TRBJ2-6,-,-,TGCGCCAGCAGCTTCCAAGGGCCAGGGAACGGGGCCAACGTCCTGACTTTC,CASSFQGPGNGANVLTF
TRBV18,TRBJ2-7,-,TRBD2,TGTGCCAGCTCACTACCGGGGGGGGACGAGCAGTACTTC,CASSLPGGDEQYF
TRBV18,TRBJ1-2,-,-,TGTGCCAGCTCACCACAGGCGGGCATAGCAGACTACACCTTC,CASSPQAGIADYTF
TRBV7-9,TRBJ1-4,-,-,TGTGCCAGCAGCCTTCTATGGGGGGCAGATGCTAATGAAAAACTGTTTTTT,CASSLLWGADANEKLFF
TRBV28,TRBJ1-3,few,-,TGTGCCAGCAGTTTATCGTCATCTGGAAACACCATATATTTT,CASSLSSSGNTIYF
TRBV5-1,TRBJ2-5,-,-,TGCGCCAGCAGCTTGGCCGCAGGGGCGGAGACCCAGTACTTC,CASSLAAGAETQYF
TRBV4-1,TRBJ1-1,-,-,TGCGCCAGCAGCCAAGGGAGCGCAGTTCCAAACACTGAAGCTTTCTTT,CASSQGSAVPNTEAFF
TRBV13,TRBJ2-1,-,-,TGTGCCAGCAGCTTAGGGATTTTAGGAGCGGACAGCTACAATGAGCAGTTCTTC,CASSLGILGADSYNEQFF
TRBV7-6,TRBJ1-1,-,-,TGTGCCAGCAGCTTAGGGTGGGGTACTGAAGCTTTCTTT,CASSLGWGTEAFF
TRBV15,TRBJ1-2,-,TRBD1,TGTGCCACCAGCAGAGGAAAGGGGGCGGTTAAAGGTGCAAATGGCTACACCTTC,CATSRGKGAVKGANGYTF
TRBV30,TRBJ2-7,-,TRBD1,TGTGCCTGGAGTCCGGGACAGGGGTGGTACGAGCAGTACTTC,CAWSPGQGWYEQYF
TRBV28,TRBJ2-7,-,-,TGTGCCAGCAGTCCTTGGGGGCTCGAGCAGTACTTC,CASSPWGLEQYF
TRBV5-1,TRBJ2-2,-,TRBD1,TGCGCCAGCAGCTTAGGGCAGGGGGCGGCCACCGGGGAGCTGTTTTTT,CASSLGQGAATGELFF
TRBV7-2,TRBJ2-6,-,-,TGTGCCAGCAGCTTACGGACACTCTCTGGGGCCAACGTCCTGACTTTC,CASSLRTLSGANVLTF
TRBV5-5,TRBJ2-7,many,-,TGTGCCAGCAGCTTGGGTTTTCTGGGGGACTACGAGCAGTACTTC,CASSLGFLGDYEQYF
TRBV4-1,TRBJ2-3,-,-,TGCGCCAGCAGCCAAGGTAACTCAGCAGGGCCCCTCACAGATACGCAGTATTTT,CASSQGNSAGPLTDTQYF
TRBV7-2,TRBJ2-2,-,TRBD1,TGTGCCAGCAGCAGGACAGGGGGCGCGAACACCGGGGAGCTGTTTTTT,CASSRTGGANTGELFF
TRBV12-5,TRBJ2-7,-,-,TGTGCTAGTGGTTTGACAGGGACCTACGAGCAGTACTTC,CASGLTGTYEQYF
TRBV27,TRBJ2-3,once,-,TGTGCCAGCAGTTTATCGTATCAGGGGGATACGCAGTATTTT,CASSLSYQGDTQYF
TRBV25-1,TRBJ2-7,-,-,TGTGCCAGCGGGGGAGGACCCCCCTACGAGCAGTACTTC,CASGGGPPYEQYF
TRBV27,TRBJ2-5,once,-,TGTGCCAGCAGTCCGGACAGAAGCCAAGAGACCCAGTACTTC,CASSPDRSQETQYF